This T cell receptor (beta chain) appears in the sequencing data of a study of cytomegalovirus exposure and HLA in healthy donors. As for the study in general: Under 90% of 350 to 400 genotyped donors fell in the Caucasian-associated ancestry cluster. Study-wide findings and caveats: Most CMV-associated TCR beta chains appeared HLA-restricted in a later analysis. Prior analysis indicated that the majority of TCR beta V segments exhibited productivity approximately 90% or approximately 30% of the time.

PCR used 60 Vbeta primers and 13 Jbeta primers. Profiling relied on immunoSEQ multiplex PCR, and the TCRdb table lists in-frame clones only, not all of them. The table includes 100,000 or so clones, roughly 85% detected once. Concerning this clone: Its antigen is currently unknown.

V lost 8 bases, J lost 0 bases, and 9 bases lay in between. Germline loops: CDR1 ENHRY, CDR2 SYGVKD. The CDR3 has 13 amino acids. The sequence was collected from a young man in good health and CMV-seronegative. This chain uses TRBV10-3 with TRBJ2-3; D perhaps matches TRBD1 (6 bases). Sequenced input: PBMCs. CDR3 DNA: TGTGCCATCGCAGACAGGAGCACAGATACGCAGTATTTT. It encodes CAIADRSTDTQYF.